The 17 T cell receptor beta chains below all came from one sample that was sequenced in a study of blood T cell repertoires in COVID-19. Clones were sequenced by immunoSEQ multiplex PCR, and TCRdb holds only the in-frame ones, with some missing. The table has roughly 250,000 clones, under 95% seen once; the top ten hold over 2%. Sequencing used PBMCs or T cells enriched from blood (not recorded which). The receptors derive from a woman between 40 and 55 years old with acute COVID-19.

The chain links TRBV7-9 to TRBJ2-3, with 7 bases fitting TRBD1. CDR3 size: 13 residues. Germline CDR1 and CDR2: SEHNR and FQNEAQ (reference sequence). V was pared by 6 bases and J by 2 bases, with 2 bases of the junction left unmatched. The CDR3 region is CASRGQPTDTQYF. The CDR3 region has the DNA TGTGCCAGCAGGGGACAGCCCACAGATACGCAGTATTTT.

The V gene is TRBV5-6, the J gene TRBJ2-3, with TRBD2 matching 8 bases. Germline V gene data show CDR1 as SGHDT and CDR2 as YYEEEE. The CDR3 contains 14 residues. The J segment lost 2 bases and the V segment lost 8 bases, leaving 7 bases of the junction unmatched. CDR3 residues: CASSKLAATDTQYF. Here the CDR3 DNA reads TGTGCCAGTAGCAAACTAGCGGCCACAGATACGCAGTATTTT.

V gene TRBV14 combines with J gene TRBJ1-6; perhaps TRBD1 as D (6 bases). This CDR3 spans 15 amino acids. The V end lost 1 base, the J end lost 8 bases, and 12 bases lay between the germline ends. Per the germline V gene, CDR1 is SGHDN and CDR2 is FVKESK. CDR3 DNA: TGTGCCAGCAGCCAAGCAGCAGGGGTTGATTCACCCCTCCACTTT. Its protein is CASSQAAGVDSPLHF.

CDR3 sequence: CASSQVPSGGATTEQYF. The CDR3 DNA sequence: TGTGCCAGCAGCCAAGTGCCCAGCGGGGGGGCTACTACCGAGCAGTACTTC. The V gene is TRBV3-1 (or the pseudogene TRBV3-2), the J gene TRBJ2-7; 10 bases map to TRBD2. The V gene's germline CDR1 is LGHDT and CDR2 YNNKEL (reference sequence). The CDR3 runs to 17 residues. V was pared by 1 base and J by 6 bases, with 12 bases of the junction left unmatched.

The genes are TRBV5-1 and TRBJ2-3; TRBD1 is a possible D gene (5 bases). The CDR3 has 15 amino acids. Germline V gives CDR1 SGHRS, CDR2 YFSETQ. Between the trimmed V and J ends, which lost 4 bases and 0 bases, there was a span of 12 bases. CDR3 in DNA: TGCGCCAGCAGCCCTGGACAATTTAGCACAGATACGCAGTATTTT. Its protein product is CASSPGQFSTDTQYF.

The V call is TRBV2, the J call TRBJ1-1, with 9 bases fitting TRBD1. This CDR3 region has 15 residues. CDR1 is SNHLY, CDR2 FYNNEI, per germline. V lost 7 bases to trimming and J lost 5 bases; unmatched junction nucleotides: 11. The CDR3 is CASKYARTGETEAFF. The CDR3 DNA is TGTGCCAGCAAATACGCGAGGACAGGGGAGACTGAAGCTTTCTTT.

This clone showed up just a few times. The J gene is TRBJ2-2, the V gene TRBV15; D is undetermined. CDR1 LNHNV and CDR2 YYDKDF come from the germline V gene (reference sequence). The ends were cut back, 5 bases at V and 6 bases at J, with 7 bases in the middle. This CDR3 region has 12 residues. CDR3 in amino acids: CATSFIPGELFF. CDR3 DNA: TGTGCCACCAGCTTTATTCCCGGGGAGCTGTTTTTT.

This chain links TRBV6-2 or TRBV6-3 with TRBJ2-7, with TRBD2 matching 7 bases. This CDR3 has 15 residues. The V segment lost 2 bases and the J segment 2 bases; nucleotides outside the gene matches: 6. Germline CDR1 and CDR2: MNHEY and SVGEGT. CDR3 loop: CASSYPPGGTYEQYF. The CDR3 DNA is TGTGCCAGCAGTTACCCCCCGGGAGGAACCTACGAGCAGTACTTC.

V and J are TRBV9 and TRBJ2-1; 8 bases match TRBD1. Germline V CDR1 and CDR2: SGDLS, YYNGEE. This CDR3 is built from 15 residues. Trimming cost V 3 bases and J 6 bases; bases outside gene matches: 8. CDR3 amino acids: CASSADTGTGNEQFF. The CDR3, as DNA: TGTGCCAGCAGCGCTGACACCGGGACAGGCAATGAGCAGTTCTTC.

V gene TRBV19 combines with J gene TRBJ2-1; 12 bases fit TRBD2. Germline V lookup: CDR1 LNHDA, CDR2 SQIVND (reference sequence). With 7 bases clipped from V and 7 bases from J, the junction kept 8 bases outside the gene matches. The length of the CDR3 is 15 residues. The CDR3, as DNA: TGTGCCAGTACCGGACTGGGACTAGCGGGTAATGAGCAGTTCTTC. It is translated as CASTGLGLAGNEQFF. Drawing the rest from reference TRBV19 and TRBJ2-1, the complete variable domain is DGGITQSPKYLFRKEGQNVTLSCEQNLNHDAMYWYRQDPGQGLRLIYYSQIVNDFQKGDIAEGYSVSREKKESFPLTVTSAQKNPTAFYLCASTGLGLAGNEQFFGPGTRLTVL.

J is TRBJ2-1 and V is TRBV11-2; TRBD1 might be the D (5 bases). Looked up from germline, CDR1 is SGHAT and CDR2 is FQNNGV. V lost 3 bases to trimming and J lost 5 bases, with 14 bases between them. The CDR3 is 15 amino acids. The CDR3 loop is CASSFLGQANNEQFF. CDR3 sequence (DNA): TGTGCCAGCAGCTTTTTGGGGCAGGCGAACAATGAGCAGTTCTTC.

V is TRBV7-9 and J is TRBJ2-2, with 8 bases matching TRBD1. Germline V gives CDR1 SEHNR, CDR2 FQNEAQ (reference sequence). The CDR3 has 16 residues. The V and J ends lost 6 bases and 4 bases, in that order; junction bases with no gene match: 10. The DNA for the CDR3 is TGTGCCAGCAGTACCTCGGACAGGGTGTTCACCGGGGAGCTGTTTTTT. Protein sequence: CASSTSDRVFTGELFF.

The chain couples TRBV19 to TRBJ2-2; a weak D match, TRBD2 (6 bases). Looked up from germline, CDR1 is LNHDA and CDR2 is SQIVND (reference sequence). The CDR3 is 12 amino acids. Trimming cost V 6 bases and J 6 bases, with 8 bases left between them. The CDR3 loop is CASRWGAGELFF. For the CDR3, the DNA is TGTGCCAGTAGATGGGGGGCCGGGGAGCTGTTTTTT.

This clone was counted only a few times. The V and J genes are TRBV4-1 and TRBJ2-2, with D tentatively TRBD2 (6 bases). The length of the CDR3 is 15 residues. Germline CDR1 is MGHRA and CDR2 is YSYEKL. The V gene lost 0 bases and the J gene lost 3 bases, with 8 bases spanning the gap. CDR3 residues: CASSQDSGDTGELFF. In nucleotides, the CDR3 is TGCGCCAGCAGCCAAGATAGCGGAGACACCGGGGAGCTGTTTTTT.

CDR3 sequence reads: CASSLYISSYNEQFF. CDR3 sequence (DNA): TGTGCCAGCAGTCTCTATATTAGCTCCTACAATGAGCAGTTCTTC. V usage is TRBV7-9 and J usage is TRBJ2-1; D gene uncertain. The CDR3 is 15 residues long. Trimming took 6 bases from V and 0 from J, leaving 12 bases between them. CDR1 and CDR2 (germline): SEHNR, FQNEAQ (reference sequence).

The rearrangement joins TRBV5-6 to TRBJ2-3, with 8 bases lining up with TRBD2. CDR3 length equals 14 residues. Germline CDR1 reads SGHDT; CDR2 reads YYEEEE. The V segment lost 6 bases and the J segment 10 bases; nucleotides outside the gene matches: 13. The CDR3 nucleotides read TGTGCCAGCACCCCCAGGACTAGCCTCGCCCCGCAGTATTTT. Its protein product is CASTPRTSLAPQYF.

The rearrangement uses TRBV7-9 and TRBJ1-6; D perhaps matches TRBD1 (6 bases). CDR3 length equals 14 residues. CDR1 SEHNR and CDR2 FQNEAQ come from the germline V gene (reference sequence). V was shortened by 10 bases and J by 6 bases, with 16 bases between the two germline ends. CDR3 sequence reads: CATLGDTSNSPLHF. The DNA for the CDR3 is TGTGCCACCCTGGGGGACACCTCTAATTCACCCCTCCACTTT.